This T cell receptor beta chain is from a study of blood T cell repertoires in COVID-19. Study as a whole: Collection of acute and convalescent COVID-19 samples took place in the United States, Italy and Spain.

Here immunoSEQ multiplex PCR was the method, and the copy in TCRdb shows in-frame clones only, minus some. The sample yields tens of thousands of clones, around 95% seen once. CDR3 length: 16 amino acids. V was cut by 3 bases and J by 11 bases, with 23 bases left in between. The germline gives CDR1 MDHEN, CDR2 SYDVKM. Sample: peripheral blood. The rearrangement uses TRBV28 and TRBJ1-5, with D hard to call. This receptor was taken from a human donor with active COVID-19. The donor label of this sample is uncertain. The CDR3 region has the DNA TGTGCCAGCAGTTTTTCCCTCGGACTTGCCGGTCGGGCCCAGCATTTT. Translating it yields CASSFSLGLAGRAQHF.